These T cell receptor beta chains were read from a single sample in a study of blood T cell repertoires in COVID-19. TCRdb's copy holds only in-frame clones and misses some; the assay was immunoSEQ multiplex PCR. Altogether a few hundred thousand clones are present, roughly 84% being singletons, with the ten largest covering approximately 6.6%. The sample taken for sequencing was PBMCs or T cells enriched from blood (not recorded which). These receptors all stem from a woman aged 50 to 60 who had been exposed to COVID-19. Each CDR3 is given with its conserved first and last residue. A D gene is named only where the DNA matches it firmly.

V gene,D gene,CDR3 protein
TRBV7-8,NA,CASSEGVGTEAFF
TRBV7-9,TRBD1,CASSRQGLGEKLFF
TRBV20-1,NA,CSAPGFDEAFF
TRBV6-5,TRBD1,CASRGQGRLDEQFF
TRBV9,TRBD1,CASSVGATGINGYTF
TRBV18,TRBD1,CASSPPVPGTGRNTIYF
TRBV3-1/TRBV3-2,NA,CASGESANQPQHF
TRBV27,NA,CASSLRTDTLRGEQFF
TRBV29-1,TRBD1,CSAPEDRDGYGYTF
TRBV29-1,NA,CSADLRGPLVQFF
TRBV9,NA,CASSVVTPRDTGELFF
TRBV4-1,TRBD2,CASSQEGMARGGYRDEQFF
TRBV6-1,TRBD1,CASSVDRGMRETQYF
TRBV5-1,TRBD1,CASSPGQGANTGELFF
TRBV7-6,TRBD1,CASSFNDRGPEQYF
TRBV12-3/TRBV12-4,NA,CASSLDGESYTF